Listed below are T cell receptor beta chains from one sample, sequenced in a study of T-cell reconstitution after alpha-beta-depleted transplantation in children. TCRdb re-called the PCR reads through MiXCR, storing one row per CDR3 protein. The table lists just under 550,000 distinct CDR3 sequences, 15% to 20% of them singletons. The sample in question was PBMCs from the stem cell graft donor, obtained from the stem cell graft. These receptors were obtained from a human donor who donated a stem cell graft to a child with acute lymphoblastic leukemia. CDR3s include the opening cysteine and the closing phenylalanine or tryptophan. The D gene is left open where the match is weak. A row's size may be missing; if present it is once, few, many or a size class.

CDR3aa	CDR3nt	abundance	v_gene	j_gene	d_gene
CASSFEGEQPQHF	TGCGCCAGCAGCTTTGAGGGGGAGCAGCCCCAGCATTTT	few	TRBV5-1	TRBJ1-5	-
CASSGGTSGSREQFF	TGTGCCAGCAGTGGCGGGACTAGCGGGAGTCGGGAGCAGTTCTTC	-	TRBV6-1	TRBJ2-1	TRBD2
CASSLRGGSGANVLTF	TGTGCCAGCAGCTTAAGGGGGGGTAGTGGGGCCAACGTCCTGACTTTC	-	TRBV7-2	TRBJ2-6	-
CSVTVDLSYEQYF	TGCAGCGTTACCGTTGACCTTTCCTACGAGCAGTACTTC	few	TRBV29-1	TRBJ2-7	-
CASSSYGQRNTEAFF	TGTGCCAGCAGCTCCTATGGACAGAGAAACACTGAAGCTTTCTTT	-	TRBV7-6	TRBJ1-1	-
CASSQVDGSQSYEQYF	TGCGCCAGCAGCCAAGTGGATGGGAGCCAATCCTACGAGCAGTACTTC	few	TRBV4-1	TRBJ2-7	-
CASSPQRELAKNIQYF	TGTGCCAGCAGCCCTCAGCGGGAGCTAGCCAAAAACATTCAGTACTTC	-	TRBV9	TRBJ2-4	TRBD2
CASSPEAAGKDGELFF	TGTGCCAGCAGCCCCGAGGCAGCGGGAAAAGACGGGGAGCTGTTTTTT	-	TRBV7-9	TRBJ2-2	TRBD2
CSAGTSGSSEQYF	TGCAGTGCTGGAACTAGCGGGAGTTCCGAGCAGTACTTC	-	TRBV20-1	TRBJ2-7	TRBD2
CASSQDTVNTEAFF	TGCGCCAGCAGCCAAGATACCGTGAACACTGAAGCTTTCTTT	-	TRBV4-1	TRBJ1-1	-
CASSPGNGYTF	TGTGCCAGCAGCCCTGGTAATGGCTACACCTTC	-	TRBV27	TRBJ1-2	-
CASSLDGYTEAFF	TGTGCCAGCAGTTTAGATGGATACACTGAAGCTTTCTTT	few	TRBV27	TRBJ1-1	-
CASSHTMVGGNYGYTF	TGCGCCAGCAGCCACACTATGGTCGGGGGTAACTATGGCTACACCTTC	-	TRBV5-1	TRBJ1-2	-
CASSSAIARGNEQFF	TGTGCCAGCAGTTCAGCCATTGCCCGTGGTAATGAGCAGTTCTTC	many	TRBV6-5	TRBJ2-1	-
CAWQDRGKYYGYTF	TGTGCCTGGCAGGACAGGGGGAAGTACTATGGCTACACCTTC	-	TRBV30	TRBJ1-2	TRBD1
CATKITSVESYNEQFF	TGTGCCACCAAAATTACTAGCGTTGAGTCCTACAATGAGCAGTTCTTC	few	TRBV15	TRBJ2-1	TRBD2
CASGPGLAIYEQYF	TGCGCCAGCGGCCCCGGTCTAGCGATTTACGAGCAGTACTTC	-	TRBV5-1	TRBJ2-7	-
CSALRGPSTDTQYF	TGCAGTGCACTCCGCGGCCCTAGCACAGATACGCAGTATTTT	-	TRBV20-1	TRBJ2-3	-
CASILWEGYGYTF	TGTGCCAGCATCCTATGGGAGGGGTATGGCTACACCTTC	-	TRBV12-3/TRBV12-4	TRBJ1-2	-
CASSPLAGGSGTDTQYF	TGCGCCAGCAGCCCACTAGCGGGAGGGAGTGGCACAGATACGCAGTATTTT	-	TRBV5-1	TRBJ2-3	TRBD2
CSARIGVAVSYNEQFF	TGCAGTGCTAGAATAGGTGTAGCCGTCTCCTACAATGAGCAGTTCTTC	few	TRBV20-1	TRBJ2-1	-
CASTIGTGVAKNIQYF	TGTGCCAGTACCATAGGGACAGGGGTGGCCAAAAACATTCAGTACTTC	many	TRBV19	TRBJ2-4	TRBD1
CASQDRGQWYEQYF	TGTGCCAGTCAAGACAGGGGTCAATGGTACGAGCAGTACTTC	few	TRBV6-1	TRBJ2-7	TRBD1
CSAPRAGHNEQFF	TGCAGCGCCCCGAGGGCGGGACACAATGAGCAGTTCTTC	-	TRBV29-1	TRBJ2-1	-
CSEGAEGYTF	TGCAGTGAAGGGGCCGAAGGCTACACCTTC	-	TRBV20-1	TRBJ1-2	-
CASSLDRRYGYTF	TGTGCCAGCAGTTTGGACCGTAGGTATGGCTACACCTTC	once	TRBV27	TRBJ1-2	-
CSVEDRAYEQYF	TGCAGCGTTGAAGACCGCGCGTACGAGCAGTACTTC	many	TRBV29-1	TRBJ2-7	-
CASSHSERSYGYTF	TGTGCCAGCTCACATTCGGAGAGGTCCTATGGCTACACCTTC	few	TRBV18	TRBJ1-2	-
CASSLSALRVAEAFF	TGTGCCAGCAGTTTATCCGCCCTCCGAGTGGCTGAAGCTTTCTTT	few	TRBV12-3/TRBV12-4	TRBJ1-1	-
CSARDLMRDTQYF	TGCAGTGCTAGAGATCTCATGAGAGATACGCAGTATTTT	-	TRBV20-1	TRBJ2-3	-
CSARAGTADIGELFF	TGCAGTGCTAGAGCCGGGACAGCGGATATCGGGGAGCTGTTTTTT	few	TRBV20-1	TRBJ2-2	TRBD1
CASSFRLAGLSYNEQFF	TGTGCCAGCAGTTTCCGACTAGCGGGACTTTCCTACAATGAGCAGTTCTTC	many	TRBV27	TRBJ2-1	TRBD2
CAGSFHPSGYMAAFYEQYF	TGTGCCGGCAGTTTCCATCCTAGCGGTTACATGGCGGCCTTCTACGAGCAGTACTTC	once	TRBV12-3/TRBV12-4	TRBJ2-7	TRBD2
CASSSGTSGDNEQFF	TGTGCCAGCAGTTCCGGAACTAGCGGGGACAATGAGCAGTTCTTC	many	TRBV6-5	TRBJ2-1	TRBD2
CASSLDKGYYGYTF	TGCGCCAGCAGCTTGGACAAGGGTTACTATGGCTACACCTTC	few	TRBV5-1	TRBJ1-2	-
CASSPTGSAAEAFF	TGCGCCAGCAGCCCCACTGGGTCGGCGGCTGAAGCTTTCTTT	-	TRBV5-1	TRBJ1-1	-
CASSRGSTEAFF	TGTGCCAGCAGCCGGGGGTCCACTGAAGCTTTCTTT	-	TRBV16	TRBJ1-1	-
CASRVLGDPSTDTQYF	TGTGCCAGCAGGGTCTTGGGTGATCCTAGCACAGATACGCAGTATTTT	-	TRBV12-3/TRBV12-4	TRBJ2-3	-
CASSDLQGLNEKLFF	TGTGCCAGTAGTGACCTCCAAGGACTGAATGAAAAACTGTTTTTT	few	TRBV19	TRBJ1-4	-
CASSFTILTGRLNTEAFF	TGTGCCAGCAGCTTTACCATCCTCACGGGACGGTTGAACACTGAAGCTTTCTTT	few	TRBV11-2	TRBJ1-1	-
CSVKDSLTAKNIQYF	TGCAGCGTTAAAGACAGTTTGACAGCCAAAAACATTCAGTACTTC	-	TRBV29-1	TRBJ2-4	-
CASSIGTENTEAFF	TGCGCCAGCAGCATCGGGACAGAGAACACTGAAGCTTTCTTT	many	TRBV5-1	TRBJ1-1	TRBD1
CASSFGGPQHF	TGTGCCAGCAGTTTTGGGGGGCCCCAGCATTTT	few	TRBV12-3/TRBV12-4	TRBJ1-5	-
CASHIRAEAFF	TGTGCCAGCCACATTCGGGCTGAAGCTTTCTTT	-	TRBV7-9	TRBJ1-1	-
CASSSTGTSAKDEQFF	TGTGCCAGCAGTTCTACCGGGACTAGCGCCAAAGATGAGCAGTTCTTC	few	TRBV14	TRBJ2-1	TRBD2
CSAKSRVVEQFF	TGCAGTGCTAAGTCCAGGGTCGTTGAGCAGTTCTTC	few	TRBV20-1	TRBJ2-1	-
CASSQEGRAYEQYF	TGCGCCAGCAGCCAAGAAGGTCGGGCCTACGAGCAGTACTTC	-	TRBV4-1	TRBJ2-7	-
CASSLSPPFPLYTFDSGNEQFF	TGTGCCAGCAGTCTAAGTCCCCCGTTCCCCTTGTATACCTTTGATAGTGGCAATGAGCAGTTCTTC	-	TRBV12-3/TRBV12-4	TRBJ2-1	-
CASSFFGETEAFF	TGCGCCAGCAGCTTCTTCGGGGAGACTGAAGCTTTCTTT	-	TRBV5-1	TRBJ1-1	-
CASSLGERGNEQFF	TGTGCCAGCAGCTTAGGAGAGCGGGGCAATGAGCAGTTCTTC	-	TRBV7-2	TRBJ2-1	TRBD2
CASSAGQDFSYGYTF	TGCGCCAGCAGCGCCGGACAGGACTTCTCCTATGGCTACACCTTC	few	TRBV4-1	TRBJ1-2	TRBD1